Reported below is one T cell receptor (beta chain). Its antigen is still unknown. This sample is drawn from a study of Ad26.COV2.S vaccination and SARS-CoV-2 variants. General study results and limits: Analyses of TCR breadth and depth may have underestimated total T cell responses.

Treatment: roughly 20 received Ad26.COV2.S at low or high dose, single or two shots; about 5 received placebo; per-sample allocation not given. Day 63 after the first injection of vaccine or placebo was the sampling time. The donor was a Boston adult aged 18-55 years. The CDR3 is 17 residues long. The V and J ends lost 1 base and 0 bases, in that order; junction bases with no gene match: 4. Germline V gives CDR1 MGHRA, CDR2 YSYEKL. Only in-frame clones appear in the TCRdb table, and some are missing; sequencing was by immunoSEQ multiplex PCR. The sample lists hundreds of thousands of clones; about 91% were seen once.

Sequencing used peripheral blood, obtained in a trial of Ad26.COV2.S vaccine versus placebo. The clonotype originates from a person between 18 and 65 years old who received the Ad26.COV2.S COVID-19 vaccine or a placebo. The chain is built from TRBV4-1 and TRBJ2-2; 8 nucleotides align to TRBD1. The CDR3 loop reads CASSQGDRFANTGELFF. Written as DNA, the CDR3 is TGCGCCAGCAGCCAAGGGGACAGGTTCGCGAACACCGGGGAGCTGTTTTTT.